Presented here are 25 T cell receptor beta chains from one specimen sequenced in a study of cytomegalovirus exposure and HLA in healthy donors. Using immunoSEQ multiplex PCR, the repertoire was profiled, and TCRdb retains in-frame clones only, with some absent. The repertoire holds roughly 240,000 clones, 80% to 90% seen once, with 2% to 3% in the top ten. Sequencing was carried out using PBMCs. The source of these receptors is a man between 18 and 35 years old in good health and CMV-seronegative.

The chain carries TRBV6-6 and TRBJ1-1; no firm D call. Trimming shortened V by 2 bases and J by 2 bases, and 6 bases separated the two germline ends. CDR1 is MNHNY, CDR2 SVGAGI, per germline (reference sequence). The CDR3 is made up of 13 amino acids. DNA of the CDR3: TGTGCCAGCAGTTACAACTTAAACACTGAAGCTTTCTTT. It translates to CASSYNLNTEAFF.

The J gene is TRBJ1-1, the V gene TRBV5-4; D unclear. The CDR3 has 14 residues. With 0 bases removed from V and 0 bases from J, the gap between germline ends came to 6 bases. Looked up from germline, CDR1 is SGHNT and CDR2 is YYREEE (reference sequence). This chain's CDR3 is CASSLGGVNTEAFF. The CDR3 DNA reads TGTGCCAGCAGCTTGGGCGGAGTGAACACTGAAGCTTTCTTT. Using reference TRBV5-4 and TRBJ1-1 for the parts outside the CDR3, the full variable domain is ETGVTQSPTHLIKTRGQQVTLRCSSQSGHNTVSWYQQALGQGPQFIFQYYREEENGRGNFPPRFSGLQFPNYSSELNVNALELDDSALYLCASSLGGVNTEAFFGQGTRLTVV.

This chain uses TRBV30 with TRBJ2-3; TRBD1 is a possible D gene (5 bases). V was clipped by 0 bases and J by 6 bases, with 7 bases between them. In germline, CDR1 is GTSNPN, CDR2 SVGIG (reference sequence). The length of the CDR3 is 12 residues. CDR3 sequence (DNA): TGTGCCTGGAGTGTAGGGGCGGATACGCAGTATTTT. Amino acid sequence: CAWSVGADTQYF. The whole variable domain, remainder taken from reference TRBV30 and TRBJ2-3, is SQTIHQWPATLVQPVGSPLSLECTVEGTSNPNLYWYRQAAGRGLQLLFYSVGIGQISSEVPQNLSASRPQDRQFILSSKKLLLSDSGFYLCAWSVGADTQYFGPGTRLTVL.

V usage is TRBV4-3 and J usage is TRBJ2-6, with D tentatively TRBD1 (6 bases). Germline-derived CDR1 and CDR2 are LGHNA and YSLEER. This CDR3 has 15 amino acids. Deletions cut 3 bases from V and 4 bases from J, with 10 bases between. DNA of the CDR3: TGCGCCAGCAGCCAGAGGGGGTCCGGGGCCAACGTCCTGACTTTC. As protein: CASSQRGSGANVLTF.

The chain recombines TRBV27 with TRBJ2-1; 8 nucleotides line up with TRBD2. V shed 5 bases and J 4 bases; nucleotides not matched to a gene: 7. Germline assignment: CDR1 MNHEY and CDR2 SMNVEV (reference sequence). The CDR3 contains 15 residues. The CDR3 DNA follows: TGTGCCAGCAGTCCAACTAGCGGATTATACAATGAGCAGTTCTTC. Its translation: CASSPTSGLYNEQFF.

The rearrangement links TRBV19 to TRBJ1-5, with a tentative D call TRBD1 (6 bases). V lost 5 bases, J lost 9 bases, and 14 bases lay in between. This CDR3 contains 13 residues. Germline V gene lookup returns CDR1 LNHDA and CDR2 SQIVND (reference sequence). The CDR3 region has the DNA TGTGCCAGTAGTTGGCCAGGGGATCGGCCCCAGCATTTT. Its protein product is CASSWPGDRPQHF. Variable domain in full (rest from reference TRBV19 and TRBJ1-5): DGGITQSPKYLFRKEGQNVTLSCEQNLNHDAMYWYRQDPGQGLRLIYYSQIVNDFQKGDIAEGYSVSREKKESFPLTVTSAQKNPTAFYLCASSWPGDRPQHFGDGTRLSIL.

The chain couples TRBV7-2 to TRBJ2-1, with D possibly matching TRBD1 (6 bases). V lost 5 bases, J lost 5 bases, and 16 bases lay in between. Germline loops: CDR1 SGHTA, CDR2 FQGNSA. The CDR3 is 15 amino acids. CDR3 amino acids: CASSLPGHRDNEQFF. CDR3 nucleotide sequence: TGTGCCAGCAGCCTCCCGGGACATAGAGACAATGAGCAGTTCTTC.

V is TRBV28 and J is TRBJ2-6, with D unresolved. CDR3 length: 16 amino acids. V dropped 3 bases and J dropped 0 bases, with 9 bases sitting between them. Germline values: CDR1 MDHEN, CDR2 SYDVKM. CDR3 in DNA: TGTGCCAGCAGTTTTCAGTTCCCCTCTGGGGCCAACGTCCTGACTTTC. This encodes CASSFQFPSGANVLTF. Looking up the rest from reference TRBV28 and TRBJ2-6 gives the full variable domain: DVKVTQSSRYLVKRTGEKVFLECVQDMDHENMFWYRQDPGLGLRLIYFSYDVKMKEKGDIPEGYSVSREKKERFSLILESASTNQTSMYLCASSFQFPSGANVLTFGAGSRLTVL.

This chain connects TRBV30 to TRBJ1-1; TRBD1 matches 7 bases. The CDR3 length is 14 residues. V lost 3 bases and J lost 6; bases outside the gene matches: 10. Germline values: CDR1 GTSNPN, CDR2 SVGIG (reference sequence). CDR3 nucleotide sequence: TGTGCCTGGAGAAGAGACCTCGGACAGGCTGAAGCTTTCTTT. Translating gives CAWRRDLGQAEAFF.

The rearrangement joins TRBV5-8 to TRBJ2-7; tentatively, D is TRBD1 (6 bases). Germline CDR1 and CDR2: SGHTS and YDEGEE. V was pared by 0 bases and J by 6 bases, with 13 bases between. The CDR3 extends over 14 amino acids. Here the CDR3 reads CASSLGQGIFEQYF. The CDR3 DNA sequence: TGTGCCAGCAGCTTGGGGCAGGGGATCTTCGAGCAGTACTTC. Full variable domain (missing parts from reference TRBV5-8 and TRBJ2-7): EAGVTQSPTHLIKTRGQQATLRCSPISGHTSVYWYQQALGLGLQFLLWYDEGEERNRGNFPPRFSGRQFPNYSSELNVNALELEDSALYLCASSLGQGIFEQYFGPGTRLTVT.

This chain uses TRBV2 with TRBJ2-5; tentatively, D is TRBD2 (6 bases). Germline V CDR1 and CDR2: SNHLY, FYNNEI. V lost 11 bases to trimming and J lost 5 bases, with 15 bases between them. This CDR3 comprises 12 residues. The CDR3: CAGGTLGETQYF. CDR3 in DNA: TGTGCCGGGGGGACGTTAGGGGAGACCCAGTACTTC.

The rearrangement uses TRBV5-4 and TRBJ2-3; 11 bases match TRBD2. The J segment lost 2 bases and the V segment lost 4 bases, leaving 3 bases of the junction unmatched. Germline V gives CDR1 SGHNT, CDR2 YYREEE (reference sequence). The CDR3 spans 15 residues. The CDR3 DNA is TGTGCCAGCAGCCCGGGACTAGCGGTCACAGATACGCAGTATTTT. As protein: CASSPGLAVTDTQYF.

This chain connects TRBV7-2 to TRBJ1-6, with D unclear. The V end lost 0 bases, the J end lost 5 bases, and 11 bases lay between the germline ends. CDR1 and CDR2 from the germline V gene are SGHTA and FQGNSA. This CDR3 spans 16 amino acids. CDR3 residues: CASSLARAGDNSPLHF. As DNA, the CDR3 is TGTGCCAGCAGCTTAGCGCGGGCAGGAGATAATTCACCCCTCCACTTT. Full variable domain (missing parts from reference TRBV7-2 and TRBJ1-6): GAGVSQSPSNKVTEKGKDVELRCDPISGHTALYWYRQSLGQGLEFLIYFQGNSAPDKSGLPSDRFSAERTGGSVSTLTIQRTQQEDSAVYLCASSLARAGDNSPLHFGNGTRLTVT.

The rearrangement uses TRBV4-1 and TRBJ2-1, with TRBD1 matching 8 bases. The CDR3 spans 15 residues. With 4 bases clipped from V and 7 bases from J, the junction kept 9 bases outside the gene matches. Germline values: CDR1 MGHRA, CDR2 YSYEKL. The CDR3 DNA reads as TGCGCCAGCAGCCCCATACGGACAGGGACGAATGAGCAGTTCTTC. As protein: CASSPIRTGTNEQFF.

This clone showed up just a few times. The rearrangement joins TRBV4-2 to TRBJ2-7, with no clear D. Trimming removed 1 base from V and 6 bases from J, with 10 bases in between. CDR1 and CDR2 from the germline V gene are LGHNA and YNFKEQ. The CDR3 runs to 13 residues. The chain's CDR3 is CASSQGGLSEQYF. The DNA for the CDR3 is TGTGCCAGCAGCCAAGGAGGTCTCTCCGAGCAGTACTTC.

The chain is built from TRBV10-1 and TRBJ2-3; 11 nucleotides align to TRBD2. The CDR3 contains 15 residues. V lost 4 bases, J lost 5 bases, and 5 bases stayed unmatched. Germline CDR1 WNHNN, CDR2 SYGVQD (reference sequence). The CDR3 protein is CASSALAGAIDTQYF. CDR3 nucleotides: TGCGCCAGCAGTGCACTAGCGGGAGCTATAGATACGCAGTATTTT.

V usage is TRBV5-1 and J usage is TRBJ2-7; 9 nucleotides agree with TRBD1. V trimming: 4 bases; J trimming: 2 bases; junction bases outside the gene matches: 7. The CDR3 spans 15 residues. Germline lookup yields CDR1 SGHRS and CDR2 YFSETQ. The CDR3 region is CASSPGTGFTYEQYF. In DNA form, the CDR3 reads TGCGCCAGCAGCCCCGGGACAGGGTTTACCTACGAGCAGTACTTC. Complete variable domain (other parts from reference TRBV5-1 and TRBJ2-7): KAGVTQTPRYLIKTRGQQVTLSCSPISGHRSVSWYQQTPGQGLQFLFEYFSETQRNKGNFPGRFSGRQFSNSRSEMNVSTLELGDSALYLCASSPGTGFTYEQYFGPGTRLTVT.

The chain joins TRBV25-1 to TRBJ1-2; possible D gene TRBD1, 6 bases. There are 17 residues in the CDR3. The V end lost 0 bases, the J end lost 4 bases, and 18 bases lay between the germline ends. Germline CDR1 and CDR2: MGHDK and SYGVNS. CDR3 residues: CASSEYVQGRRGYGYTF. The CDR3 DNA is TGTGCCAGCAGTGAATATGTCCAGGGGCGTCGAGGCTATGGCTACACCTTC.

The chain is built from TRBV21-1 and TRBJ2-1; the D call of TRBD2 is as the table states it, not checked on the DNA. TRBV21-1 is described as a pseudogene. The CDR3 contains 12 residues. This CDR3 reads CASSKVAGMAFF. In nucleotides, the CDR3 is TGTGCCAGCAGCAAAGTAGCGGGAATGGCGTTCTTC.

This rearrangement joins TRBV7-6 to TRBJ2-7, with TRBD2 matching over 11 bases. The CDR3 totals 14 residues. V was pared by 4 bases and J by 7 bases, with 6 bases of the junction left unmatched. CDR1 is SGHVS and CDR2 is FNYEAQ in the germline V gene. In DNA form, the CDR3 reads TGTGCCAGCAGCTCACTAGCGGGGGTAGGAGAGCAGTACTTC. It yields the protein CASSSLAGVGEQYF.

The chain couples TRBV6-5 to TRBJ1-1, with D possibly matching TRBD1 (5 bases). V lost 6 bases and J 1 base, leaving 15 bases between the germline ends. The CDR3 runs to 15 residues. Germline CDR1 reads MNHEY; CDR2 reads SVGAGI. The CDR3 protein is CASRADLGRNTEAFF. The CDR3 nucleotides read TGTGCCAGCAGGGCCGACCTGGGGCGGAACACTGAAGCTTTCTTT.

This sequence joins TRBV27 and TRBJ2-3, with 10 bases that match TRBD2. The CDR3 is 18 amino acids. With 5 bases clipped from V and 5 bases from J, the junction kept 16 bases outside the gene matches. The germline V gene has CDR1 MNHEY and CDR2 SMNVEV (reference sequence). CDR3 nucleotides: TGTGCCAGCAGTACATCGAGACTAGCGGGTGAGGAGCAAGATACGCAGTATTTT. Translated, it gives CASSTSRLAGEEQDTQYF.

V and J are TRBV27 and TRBJ2-7; 7 nucleotides line up with TRBD1. Germline CDR1 is MNHEY and CDR2 is SMNVEV (reference sequence). CDR3 length: 15 residues. The V segment lost 2 bases and the J segment 5 bases; nucleotides outside the gene matches: 9. CDR3 residues: CASSLKGAIGDEQYF. The CDR3 region has the DNA TGTGCCAGCAGTTTAAAGGGGGCCATCGGGGACGAGCAGTACTTC.

V and J are TRBV5-4 and TRBJ1-2; 7 bases match TRBD1. Germline assignment: CDR1 SGHNT and CDR2 YYREEE (reference sequence). This CDR3 spans 15 amino acids. V lost 1 base, J lost 5 bases, and 8 bases stayed unmatched. As DNA, the CDR3 is TGTGCCAGCAGCTTGTTCGGACAGGCGACGTATGGCTACACCTTC. Translation: CASSLFGQATYGYTF.

The V and J genes are TRBV29-1 and TRBJ2-6; 11 nucleotides line up with TRBD1. The CDR3 is 15 amino acids. Per the germline V gene, CDR1 is SQVTM and CDR2 is ANQGSEA. CDR3: CTLDRGRSGANVLTF. The CDR3 coding sequence is TGCACCTTGGACAGGGGGCGGTCTGGGGCCAACGTCCTGACTTTC. Based on the CDR3 plus reference TRBV29-1 and TRBJ2-6, the full variable domain is SAVISQKPSRDICQRGTSLTIQCQVDSQVTMMFWYRQQPGQSLTLIATANQGSEATYESGFVIDKFPISRPNLTFSTLTVSNMSPEDSSIYLCTLDRGRSGANVLTFGAGSRLTVL.